This record covers a single T cell receptor beta chain. The junction departs from the called germline gene at one end, perhaps through a read error. The data were obtained in a study of cytomegalovirus exposure and HLA in healthy donors. The germline CDR1 and CDR2 sequences are SSHAT and FNYEAQ (reference sequence). The CDR3 totals 19 residues. Primers for the PCR totalled 60 Vbeta and 13 Jbeta. The assay was immunoSEQ multiplex PCR, and TCRdb's table has in-frame clones only and misses some. The sample consists of 180,000 or so clones, roughly 77% of them appearing once. The material sequenced was PBMCs. The TCR comes from a woman aged 40 to 55 in good health and CMV-seropositive. The chain joins TRBV7-7 to TRBJ2-2, with 7 bases aligning to TRBD2. In DNA, the CDR3 is TGTGCTAGCAGCCAAATCAGTCGGGTGGGAGGGCCGCGCACCGGGGAGCTGTTTTTT. Protein sequence: CASSQISRVGGPRTGELFF.